This TCR beta chain appears in the sequencing data of a study of T cell repertoires in cytomegalovirus infection. Across the study: Carrying CMV and the relevant HLA type showed in public TCR beta signatures.

TCRdb redid the calling of the reads with MiXCR, one entry per CDR3 protein. The profile shows about 740,000 distinct CDR3 sequences, less than 40% of them singletons. This clonotype was obtained from a human donor in good health (CMV status not recorded). Some clones in this sample may be carry-over from other donors' samples. Sequencing input: PBMCs.

CDR3 DNA sequence: TGTGCCAGCAGCTTAGTCCCTCGGACAGGGGGAAGGGGAGAGACCCAGTACTTC. This encodes CASSLVPRTGGRGETQYF. V is TRBV11-2 and J is TRBJ2-5; 10 bases are shared with TRBD1. The germline V gene encodes CDR1 SGHAT and CDR2 FQNNGV. Trimming took 1 base from V and 4 from J; bases not matched to a gene: 12. The CDR3 is 18 amino acids.